Below are 21 T cell receptor beta chains sequenced from a single sample in a study of T cell responses to AZD1222 COVID-19 vaccine. Clones were sequenced by immunoSEQ multiplex PCR, and TCRdb holds only the in-frame ones, with some missing. This repertoire shows over 110,000 clones, 75% to 90% found once; its top ten account for approximately 1.8%. The specimen comprised peripheral blood, sampled 28 days after the second AZD1222 dose. The receptor set was obtained from an adult who received the AZD1222 COVID-19 vaccine.

The V call is TRBV3-1 (or the pseudogene TRBV3-2), the J call TRBJ2-7, with TRBD1 matching over 9 bases. This CDR3 is built from 14 residues. In germline, CDR1 is LGHDT, CDR2 YNNKEL (reference sequence). Unmatched junction bases numbered 7, after V lost 5 bases and J lost 5 bases. The CDR3 sequence is CASSGGDRADEQYV. DNA for the CDR3: TGTGCCAGCAGCGGCGGGGACAGGGCGGACGAGCAGTACGTC.

The chain couples TRBV5-4 to TRBJ2-5, with no clear D. This CDR3 spans 13 amino acids. Germline V gives CDR1 SGHNT, CDR2 YYREEE (reference sequence). With 4 bases removed from V and 1 base from J, the gap between germline ends came to 8 bases. The CDR3 DNA is TGTGCCAGCAGCCCTGACACCCAAGAGACCCAGTACTTC. Its translation is CASSPDTQETQYF.

This chain connects TRBV11-1 to TRBJ1-1; D uncertain. CDR1 is SGHAT, CDR2 FQDESV, per germline (reference sequence). CDR3 size: 14 residues. The V end was cut by 5 bases, the J end by 1 base, with 11 bases between. The CDR3 spells CASSAGYSNTEAFF. In nucleotides, the CDR3 is TGTGCCAGCAGCGCCGGTTACTCGAACACTGAAGCTTTCTTT.

The chain employs TRBV2 and TRBJ2-5; TRBD2 matches at 10 bases. V trimming: 3 bases; J trimming: 5 bases; junction bases outside the gene matches: 6. Germline CDR1 is SNHLY and CDR2 is FYNNEI. This CDR3 is built from 15 residues. CDR3 sequence reads: CASSDSGGQVETQYF. In nucleotides, the CDR3 is TGTGCCAGCAGTGATAGCGGGGGGCAGGTGGAGACCCAGTACTTC.

The chain employs TRBV4-3 and TRBJ1-2, with a possible D match to TRBD1 (5 bases). The CDR3 is made up of 16 amino acids. Germline values: CDR1 LGHNA, CDR2 YSLEER. Trimming left V 0 bases short and J 3 bases short, with 14 bases between. The CDR3 DNA reads as TGCGCCAGCAGCCAAGATAGGGCAGGGAGGTACTATGGCTACACCTTC. Translation gives CASSQDRAGRYYGYTF.

The chain recombines TRBV6-5 with TRBJ1-5; possibly TRBD1 for D (6 bases). Germline assignment: CDR1 MNHEY and CDR2 SVGAGI. The V end lost 6 bases, the J end lost 7 bases, and 19 bases lay between the germline ends. CDR3 length: 15 residues. The CDR3 DNA reads as TGTGCCAGCAGCGGCAGGGGACGGGTTATCCAGCCCCAGCATTTT. Amino acids: CASSGRGRVIQPQHF.

The V and J genes are TRBV4-3 and TRBJ1-2; 9 positions agree with TRBD1. Germline values: CDR1 LGHNA, CDR2 YSLEER. This CDR3 is built from 16 residues. Germline trimming cut 2 bases from V and 4 bases from J; bases unmatched to any gene: 8. The CDR3 DNA is TGCGCCAGCAGCCAAAGAGGGGCGACAGGGGGCTATGGCTACACCTTC. This gives the protein CASSQRGATGGYGYTF.

The chain uses TRBV6-5 and TRBJ1-6; D unresolved. The CDR3 is made up of 15 amino acids. In germline, CDR1 is MNHEY, CDR2 SVGAGI. V was pared by 2 bases and J by 5 bases, with 10 bases between. The chain's CDR3 is CASSYRTANNSPLHF. CDR3 DNA: TGTGCCAGCAGTTACAGGACCGCTAATAATTCACCCCTCCACTTT.

This chain links TRBV5-1 with TRBJ2-7, with TRBD2 matching 9 bases. The CDR3 spans 16 residues. V shed 4 bases and J 2 bases; nucleotides not matched to a gene: 10. Germline CDR1 reads SGHRS; CDR2 reads YFSETQ. The CDR3 DNA sequence: TGCGCCAGCAGCCAAGGGGCTAGCGGGATCCCCTACGAGCAGTACTTC. Its translation is CASSQGASGIPYEQYF.

DNA of the CDR3: TGTGCCAGTACCCGAGGACTAGCGGGAGGAGGAGTCGGGGAGCTGTTTTTT. Protein sequence: CASTRGLAGGGVGELFF. This chain uses TRBV19 with TRBJ2-2; the match to TRBD2 covers 14 bases. J lost 7 bases, V lost 7 bases, and 11 bases had no gene match. Germline values: CDR1 LNHDA, CDR2 SQIVND (reference sequence). CDR3 size: 17 residues.

The chain joins TRBV9 to TRBJ2-1, with a possible D match to TRBD2 (5 bases). The CDR3 consists of 13 residues. V gave up 3 bases and J gave up 8 bases, with 12 bases separating them. CDR1 and CDR2 (germline): SGDLS, YYNGEE. DNA for the CDR3: TGTGCCAGCAGCGGGGAGAATGGGGATGAGCAGTTCTTC. Translated: CASSGENGDEQFF.

The CDR3 DNA sequence: TGTGCCATCCGGGGACTAGCGGGAGGGCCAAACAAGGATGAGCAGTTCTTC. It specifies CAIRGLAGGPNKDEQFF. This chain joins TRBV10-3 and TRBJ2-1, with TRBD2 matching over 16 bases. V lost 8 bases and J lost 8; bases outside the gene matches: 12. The germline V gene has CDR1 ENHRY and CDR2 SYGVKD. This CDR3 has 17 amino acids.

The rearrangement uses TRBV28 and TRBJ1-5, with D hard to call. The CDR3 runs 15 residues. Looked up from germline, CDR1 is MDHEN and CDR2 is SYDVKM. Trimming pared 5 bases from V and 0 bases from J, leaving 11 bases between. CDR3 sequence (DNA): TGTGCCAGCAGTCCGACACCAACTAGCAATCAGCCCCAGCATTTT. Encoded protein: CASSPTPTSNQPQHF.

This chain uses TRBV9 with TRBJ2-2; unclear D gene. V lost 0 bases and J lost 3, with 9 bases in between. Germline V gene sequence: CDR1 SGDLS, CDR2 YYNGEE. This CDR3 contains 15 residues. CDR3 coding DNA: TGTGCCAGCAGCGTAGCTACCACTTACACCGGGGAGCTGTTTTTT. Translated, it gives CASSVATTYTGELFF.

The rearrangement joins TRBV23-1 to TRBJ2-2; the D gene is possibly TRBD2 (9 bases). TRBV23-1 falls under the ORF class, with uncertain function. The CDR3 loop spans 18 amino acids. V was trimmed by 2 bases and J by 4 bases, leaving 20 bases between them. As DNA, the CDR3 is TGCGCCAGCAGTCAAGGCGGGAGGGACAGGCGAGCCACCGGGGAGCTGTTTTTT. Translating gives CASSQGGRDRRATGELFF.

J is TRBJ2-3 and V is TRBV5-1; 7 nucleotides line up with TRBD1. Germline V gene sequence: CDR1 SGHRS, CDR2 YFSETQ. The CDR3 runs to 15 residues. Trimming cost V 0 bases and J 4 bases; bases outside gene matches: 5. The CDR3 DNA sequence: TGCGCCAGCAGCTTGGGGGGACAGCGTGCAGATACGCAGTATTTT. This encodes CASSLGGQRADTQYF.

The chain carries TRBV6-5 and TRBJ1-3; possible D gene TRBD1, 5 bases. V was pared by 6 bases and J by 4 bases, with 16 bases between. Germline-derived CDR1 and CDR2 are MNHEY and SVGAGI. The length of the CDR3 is 15 residues. Here the CDR3 DNA reads TGTGCCAGCAGCTGGAGGGACCGGGAAGGAAACACCATATATTTT. Its protein product is CASSWRDREGNTIYF.

The chain links TRBV6-4 to TRBJ2-1, with D perhaps TRBD2 (6 bases). V was shortened by 1 base and J by 6 bases, with 10 bases between the two germline ends. Germline-derived CDR1 and CDR2 are MRHNA and SNTAGT. The CDR3 length is 14 residues. This CDR3 is CASSDLGGANEQFF. As DNA, the CDR3 is TGTGCCAGCAGTGACTTGGGGGGAGCCAATGAGCAGTTCTTC.

The chain uses TRBV30 and TRBJ1-4, with a tentative D call TRBD1 (5 bases). V was pared by 1 base and J by 5 bases, with 8 bases between. This CDR3 spans 13 amino acids. Germline CDR1 and CDR2: GTSNPN and SVGIG (reference sequence). CDR3 protein: CAWSAQGNEKLFF. The CDR3 nucleotides read TGTGCCTGGAGTGCGCAGGGAAATGAAAAACTGTTTTTT.

The chain employs TRBV4-2 and TRBJ1-4; the match to TRBD1 covers 7 bases. Germline values: CDR1 LGHNA, CDR2 YNFKEQ. Trimming took 4 bases from V and 8 from J; bases not matched to a gene: 13. The CDR3 extends over 16 amino acids. Here the CDR3 reads CASSLIRDSIEEKLFF. The CDR3 DNA is TGTGCCAGCAGCCTGATCCGGGACAGTATTGAGGAAAAACTGTTTTTT.

This rearrangement joins TRBV4-3 to TRBJ2-3, with a possible D match to TRBD2 (6 bases). In germline, CDR1 is LGHNA, CDR2 YSLEER. The V end lost 1 base, the J end lost 1 base, and 9 bases lay between the germline ends. The CDR3 covers 15 residues. The CDR3 spells CASSQGEEGTDTQYF. In DNA, the CDR3 is TGCGCCAGCAGCCAAGGGGAGGAGGGCACAGATACGCAGTATTTT.